Listed below are T cell receptor beta chains from one sample, sequenced in a study of blood T cell repertoires in COVID-19. Sequencing was performed with immunoSEQ multiplex PCR; in TCRdb, only in-frame clones are kept and a portion is missing. This sample yields around 500,000 clones, of which approximately 83% are seen a single time; more than 3% belongs to the top ten. The sequencing input was peripheral blood. The receptors come from a human donor in a cohort sampled during active COVID-19. Both conserved end residues are part of each CDR3. Fields, in order: V gene, J gene, clone size, D gene, CDR3 DNA, CDR3 protein. A D gene is named only where the DNA matches it firmly. Some rows mark clone size as missing; the rest say once, few, many or name a class of expanded clone.

TRBV30,TRBJ2-7,-,TRBD1,TGTGCCTGGGATAGGGGGCAAGGCTGGGACGAGCAGTACTTC,CAWDRGQGWDEQYF
TRBV7-9,TRBJ2-1,-,TRBD1,TGTGCCAGTTTTTCCAGGCAGGGGGCGAATGTGGATGAGCAGTTCTTC,CASFSRQGANVDEQFF
TRBV7-3,TRBJ2-7,-,TRBD1,TGTGCCAGCAGCCAGGACAGGGGGAGGGACGAGCAGTACTTC,CASSQDRGRDEQYF
TRBV5-1,TRBJ1-3,-,-,TGCGCCAGCAGCTTGGCAGGGCGCGGCACCATATATTTT,CASSLAGRGTIYF
TRBV30,TRBJ1-2,-,TRBD1,TGTGCCTGGAATCAGGGGGGCTATGGCTACACCTTC,CAWNQGGYGYTF
TRBV2,TRBJ1-2,-,-,TGTGCCAGCAGTGCGGGACCAGGGAGGGGAGGCTACACCTTC,CASSAGPGRGGYTF
TRBV19,TRBJ1-5,-,TRBD1,TGTGCCAGTAGTACCCGGACAGGATCGGGGCGGGATAGCAATCAGCCCCAGCATTTT,CASSTRTGSGRDSNQPQHF
TRBV5-1,TRBJ2-7,few,-,TGCGCCAGCAGCCCGTTAACCGGGTCCCGCCACGAGCAGTACTTC,CASSPLTGSRHEQYF
TRBV28,TRBJ2-7,-,TRBD1,TGTGCCAGCAGCACGACAGGGAGAGGGTCTACGGGCGAGCAGTACTTC,CASSTTGRGSTGEQYF
TRBV19,TRBJ1-1,-,-,TGTGCCAGTAGTATAGATCGCGGCAGACACACTGAAGCTTTCTTT,CASSIDRGRHTEAFF
TRBV5-6,TRBJ2-7,-,-,TGTGCCAGCAGCTTGGCGGGGAGCGGCTACGAGCAGTACTTC,CASSLAGSGYEQYF
TRBV4-1,TRBJ1-2,-,-,TGCGCCAGCAGCCAACTCACAGGGACTAACTATGGCTACACCTTC,CASSQLTGTNYGYTF
TRBV6-5,TRBJ2-5,-,TRBD1,TGTGCCAGCAGCCGAGGGGGCCTAGGTGAGACCCAGTACTTC,CASSRGGLGETQYF
TRBV27,TRBJ2-7,-,-,TGTGCCAGCAGTTTATCGGACAGAATAGGAAACTACGAGCAGTACTTC,CASSLSDRIGNYEQYF
TRBV28,TRBJ1-2,-,TRBD1,TGTGCCAGCAGTGCCCCAGGGACAGGGTCCAGTACCTATGGCTACACCTTC,CASSAPGTGSSTYGYTF
TRBV28,TRBJ2-7,few,TRBD2,TGTGCCGCCAGATCTAGCGGGAGTGTCGAGCAGTACTTC,CAARSSGSVEQYF